The next 10 T cell receptor beta chains were all read from a single sample in a study of T cell changes during pregnancy in multiple sclerosis. Assay used: immunoSEQ multiplex PCR; TCRdb lists only in-frame clones, some missing. The data show under 85,000 clones, almost 90% seen once. Source: peripheral blood, taken after pregnancy. The receptors were sampled from a female donor in good health, enrolled as a control in a pregnancy study.

The rearrangement links TRBV19 to TRBJ2-7; D may be TRBD1 (5 bases). Germline V CDR1 and CDR2: LNHDA, SQIVND (reference sequence). Trimming stripped 5 bases from V and 1 base from J, with 12 bases between. The CDR3 sequence is 14 residues long. CDR3 amino acids: CASSSRAVSYEQYF. The CDR3 DNA reads TGTGCCAGTAGTTCCAGGGCAGTATCCTACGAGCAGTACTTC. The full variable domain, rest sourced from reference TRBV19 and TRBJ2-7, is DGGITQSPKYLFRKEGQNVTLSCEQNLNHDAMYWYRQDPGQGLRLIYYSQIVNDFQKGDIAEGYSVSREKKESFPLTVTSAQKNPTAFYLCASSSRAVSYEQYFGPGTRLTVT.

The chain recombines TRBV19 with TRBJ2-7, with 9 positions matching TRBD2. This CDR3 has 15 amino acids. Germline V gene sequence: CDR1 LNHDA, CDR2 SQIVND (reference sequence). V lost 6 bases and J lost 7; bases outside the gene matches: 13. The CDR3 here is CASRWSRGGAQEQYF. The CDR3 region has the DNA TGTGCCAGTAGGTGGTCTCGCGGGGGGGCTCAGGAGCAGTACTTC.

The sample holds a few counts of this clone. The chain has TRBV30 and TRBJ1-6, with unresolved D. V lost 1 base and J 3 bases, leaving 13 bases between the germline ends. There are 16 residues in the CDR3. CDR1 GTSNPN and CDR2 SVGIG come from the germline V gene (reference sequence). In nucleotides, the CDR3 is TGTGCCTGGAGTGCGACTAGCGCTAACTATAATTCACCCCTCCACTTT. Residues: CAWSATSANYNSPLHF.

This sequence joins TRBV10-1 and TRBJ2-5; 10 bases line up with TRBD2. The ends lost 8 bases at V and 5 bases at J; junction bases unmatched: 5. The CDR3 extends over 13 amino acids. Germline-derived CDR1 and CDR2 are WNHNN and SYGVQD (reference sequence). The CDR3 DNA reads as TGCGCCAGCTTGATTAGCGGGGGGGAGACCCAGTACTTC. As protein: CASLISGGETQYF.

This chain connects TRBV10-3 to TRBJ1-2; unclear D gene. The CDR3 loop spans 15 amino acids. CDR1 is ENHRY, CDR2 SYGVKD, per germline. Trimming stripped 0 bases from V and 7 bases from J, with 15 bases between. The CDR3 DNA is TGTGCCATCAGTGAGTCGTGGGGAGAAAGAGGTGGCTACACCTTC. Protein sequence: CAISESWGERGGYTF.

The chain combines TRBV6-4 with TRBJ1-2; 8 bases are a match to TRBD1. V shed 1 base and J 8 bases; nucleotides not matched to a gene: 6. This CDR3 is 14 amino acids long. CDR1 is MRHNA, CDR2 SNTAGT, per germline. CDR3 sequence: CASSDLDRGRGYTF. Written as DNA, the CDR3 is TGTGCCAGCAGTGACTTAGACAGGGGTCGCGGCTACACCTTC.

The V and J genes are TRBV10-3 and TRBJ2-5; weak D call: TRBD2 (6 bases). The CDR3 is 14 amino acids. Germline CDR1 and CDR2: ENHRY and SYGVKD. Trimming removed 3 bases at V and 4 bases at J, with 12 bases between. CDR3 nucleotides: TGTGCCATCAGTGAAGGGGCGGGAATAGAGACCCAGTACTTC. This sequence encodes CAISEGAGIETQYF.

The chain carries TRBV7-9 and TRBJ1-6; a possible D gene is TRBD1 (6 bases). This CDR3 is 15 amino acids long. Germline V gene lookup returns CDR1 SEHNR and CDR2 FQNEAQ (reference sequence). Trimming pared 2 bases from V and 7 bases from J, leaving 12 bases between. CDR3 sequence reads: CASSLNDRTNSPLHF. CDR3 nucleotide sequence: TGTGCCAGCAGCTTAAATGACAGGACCAATTCACCCCTCCACTTT. Based on the CDR3 plus reference TRBV7-9 and TRBJ1-6, the full variable domain is DTGVSQNPRHKITKRGQNVTFRCDPISEHNRLYWYRQTLGQGPEFLTYFQNEAQLEKSRLLSDRFSAERPKGSFSTLEIQRTEQGDSAMYLCASSLNDRTNSPLHFGNGTRLTVT.

This chain links TRBV11-3 with TRBJ2-1; weak D call: TRBD1 (5 bases). CDR3 length: 15 amino acids. V was trimmed by 1 base and J by 4 bases, leaving 11 bases between them. From germline, CDR1 is SGHNT and CDR2 YENEEA. The CDR3 nucleotides are TGTGCCAGCAGCTTAGGGACGACAGTTTACAATGAGCAGTTCTTC. Encoded protein: CASSLGTTVYNEQFF.

The count of this clone is one. The CDR3 here is CASSVGSGGASYEQYF. The DNA of the CDR3 is TGTGCCAGCAGCGTGGGTAGCGGGGGGGCTTCCTACGAGCAGTACTTC. The chain carries TRBV9 and TRBJ2-7; 11 bases match TRBD2. Trimming removed 2 bases from V and 1 base from J; junction bases left unmatched: 5. The germline gives CDR1 SGDLS, CDR2 YYNGEE. The CDR3 loop spans 16 amino acids.